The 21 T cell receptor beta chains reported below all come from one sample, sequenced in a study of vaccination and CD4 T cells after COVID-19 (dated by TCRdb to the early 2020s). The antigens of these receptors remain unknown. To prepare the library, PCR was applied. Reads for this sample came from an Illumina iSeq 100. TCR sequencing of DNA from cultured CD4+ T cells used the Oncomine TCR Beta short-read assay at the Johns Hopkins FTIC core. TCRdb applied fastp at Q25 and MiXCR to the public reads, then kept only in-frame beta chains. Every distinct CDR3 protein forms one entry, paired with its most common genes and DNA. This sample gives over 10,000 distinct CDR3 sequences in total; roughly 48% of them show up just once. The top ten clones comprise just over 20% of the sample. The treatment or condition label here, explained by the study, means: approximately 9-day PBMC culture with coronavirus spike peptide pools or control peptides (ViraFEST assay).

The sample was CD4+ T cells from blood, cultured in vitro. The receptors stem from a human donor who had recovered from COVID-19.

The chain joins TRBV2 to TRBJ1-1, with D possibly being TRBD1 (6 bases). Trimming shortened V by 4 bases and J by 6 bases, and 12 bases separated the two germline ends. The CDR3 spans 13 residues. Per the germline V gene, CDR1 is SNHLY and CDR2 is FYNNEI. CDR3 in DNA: TGTGCCAGCAGTGTTACAGGGTATGCTGAAGCTTTCTTT. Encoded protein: CASSVTGYAEAFF.

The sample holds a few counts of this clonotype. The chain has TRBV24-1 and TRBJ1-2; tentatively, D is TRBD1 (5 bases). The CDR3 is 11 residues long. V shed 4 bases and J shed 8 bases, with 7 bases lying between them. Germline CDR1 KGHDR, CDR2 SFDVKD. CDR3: CATSERDGYTF. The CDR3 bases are TGTGCCACCAGTGAAAGGGACGGCTACACCTTC.

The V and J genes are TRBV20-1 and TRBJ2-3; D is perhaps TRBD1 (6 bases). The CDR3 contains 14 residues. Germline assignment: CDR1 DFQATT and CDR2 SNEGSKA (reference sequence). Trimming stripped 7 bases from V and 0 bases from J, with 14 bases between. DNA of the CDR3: TGCAGTGTTCCCGAGGGGGTTAGCACAGATACGCAGTATTTT. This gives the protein CSVPEGVSTDTQYF.

CDR3 in DNA: TGTGCCAGCAGCCAGATAGGACAGGACAACAATGAGCAGTTCTTC. The encoded protein is CASSQIGQDNNEQFF. V usage is TRBV14 and J usage is TRBJ2-1; 7 nucleotides match TRBD1. The CDR3 consists of 15 residues. Per germline, CDR1 SGHDN and CDR2 FVKESK. The trim removed 3 bases at V and 5 bases at J, leaving 7 bases unmatched.

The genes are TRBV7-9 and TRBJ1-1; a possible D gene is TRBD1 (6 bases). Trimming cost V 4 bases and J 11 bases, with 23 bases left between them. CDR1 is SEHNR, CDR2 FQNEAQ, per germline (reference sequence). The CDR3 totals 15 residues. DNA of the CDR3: TGTGCCAGCAGCTCATTTCGGACAGCCAGCCCTTTGGCTTTCTTT. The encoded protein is CASSSFRTASPLAFF.

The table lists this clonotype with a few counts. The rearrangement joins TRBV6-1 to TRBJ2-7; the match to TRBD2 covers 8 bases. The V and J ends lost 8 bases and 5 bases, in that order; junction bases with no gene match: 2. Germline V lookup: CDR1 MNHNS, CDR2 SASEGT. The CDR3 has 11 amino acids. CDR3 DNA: TGTGCCAGCGGGACTAGGCACGAGCAGTACTTC. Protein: CASGTRHEQYF.

CDR3 DNA sequence: TGTGCCAGCAGCCCCGGGAGCCTTATCAATGAGCAGTTCTTC. It encodes CASSPGSLINEQFF. The rearrangement joins TRBV5-4 to TRBJ2-1, with D maybe TRBD2 (6 bases). The CDR3 runs 14 residues. Trimming pared 4 bases from V and 6 bases from J, leaving 14 bases between. From germline, CDR1 is SGHNT and CDR2 YYREEE (reference sequence).

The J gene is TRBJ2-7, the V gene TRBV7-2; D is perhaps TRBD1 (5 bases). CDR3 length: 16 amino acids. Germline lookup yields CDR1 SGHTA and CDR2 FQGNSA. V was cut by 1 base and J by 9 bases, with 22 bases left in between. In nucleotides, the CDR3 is TGTGCCAGCAGCTTAGGTTGGGGCGTCGGTCATCACGGGCAGTACTTC. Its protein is CASSLGWGVGHHGQYF.

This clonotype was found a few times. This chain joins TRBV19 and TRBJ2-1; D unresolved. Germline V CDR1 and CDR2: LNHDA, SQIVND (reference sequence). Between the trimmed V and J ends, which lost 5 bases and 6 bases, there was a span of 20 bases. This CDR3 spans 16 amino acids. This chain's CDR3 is CASSDGRLVWGNEQFF. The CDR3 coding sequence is TGTGCCAGTAGTGACGGTCGCTTAGTATGGGGCAATGAGCAGTTCTTC. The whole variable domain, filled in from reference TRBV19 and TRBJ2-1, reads DGGITQSPKYLFRKEGQNVTLSCEQNLNHDAMYWYRQDPGQGLRLIYYSQIVNDFQKGDIAEGYSVSREKKESFPLTVTSAQKNPTAFYLCASSDGRLVWGNEQFFGPGTRLTVL.

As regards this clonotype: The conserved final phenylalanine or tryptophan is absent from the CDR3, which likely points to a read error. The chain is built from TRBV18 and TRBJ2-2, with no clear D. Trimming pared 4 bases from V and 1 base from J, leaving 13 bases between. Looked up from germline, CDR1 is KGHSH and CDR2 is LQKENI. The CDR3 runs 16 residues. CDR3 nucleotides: TGTGCCAGCTCACTCAGCAGACTCGAGAACACCGGGGAGCTGTTTCTT. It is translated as CASSLSRLENTGELFL.

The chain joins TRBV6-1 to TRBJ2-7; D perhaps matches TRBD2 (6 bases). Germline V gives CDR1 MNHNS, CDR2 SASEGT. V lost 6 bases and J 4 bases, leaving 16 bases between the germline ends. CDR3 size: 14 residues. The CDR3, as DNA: TGTGCCAGCAGAAAAGCGGGTGCTGGGTACGAGCAGTACTTC. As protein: CASRKAGAGYEQYF.

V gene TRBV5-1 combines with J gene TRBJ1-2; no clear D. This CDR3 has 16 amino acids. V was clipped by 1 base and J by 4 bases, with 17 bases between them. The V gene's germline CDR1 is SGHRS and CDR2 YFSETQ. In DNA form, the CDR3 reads TGCGCCAGCAGCTTGATTGGGGAAGGGAGCCTCTATGGCTACACCTTC. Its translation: CASSLIGEGSLYGYTF.

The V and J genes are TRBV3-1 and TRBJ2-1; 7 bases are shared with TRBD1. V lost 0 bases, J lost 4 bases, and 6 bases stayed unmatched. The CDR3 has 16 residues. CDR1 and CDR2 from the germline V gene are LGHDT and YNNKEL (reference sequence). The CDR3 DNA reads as TGTGCCAGCAGCCAAGATGTGCCAGGGGGTTACAATGAGCAGTTCTTC. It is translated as CASSQDVPGGYNEQFF.

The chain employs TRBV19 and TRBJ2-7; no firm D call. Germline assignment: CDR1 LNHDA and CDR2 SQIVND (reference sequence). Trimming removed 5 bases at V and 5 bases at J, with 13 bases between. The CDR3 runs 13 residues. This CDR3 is CASSSLDSHEQYF. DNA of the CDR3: TGTGCCAGTAGTTCCCTTGACTCTCACGAGCAGTACTTC.

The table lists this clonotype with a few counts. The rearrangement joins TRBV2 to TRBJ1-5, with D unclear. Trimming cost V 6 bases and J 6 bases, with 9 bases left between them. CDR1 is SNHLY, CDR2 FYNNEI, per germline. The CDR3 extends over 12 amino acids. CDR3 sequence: CASRGFGQPQHF. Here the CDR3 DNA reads TGTGCCAGCAGGGGGTTTGGTCAGCCCCAGCATTTT.

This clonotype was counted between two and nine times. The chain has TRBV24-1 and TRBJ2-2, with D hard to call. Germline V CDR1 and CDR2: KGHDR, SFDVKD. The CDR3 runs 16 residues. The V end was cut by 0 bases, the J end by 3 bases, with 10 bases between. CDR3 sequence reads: CATSDLAGLDTGELFF. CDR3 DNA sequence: TGTGCCACCAGTGATTTGGCCGGGTTGGACACCGGGGAGCTGTTTTTT.

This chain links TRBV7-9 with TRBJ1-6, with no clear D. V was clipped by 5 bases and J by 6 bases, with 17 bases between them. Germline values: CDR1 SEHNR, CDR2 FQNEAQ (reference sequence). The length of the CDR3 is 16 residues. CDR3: CASSLSGVVSNSPLHF. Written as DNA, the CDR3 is TGTGCCAGCAGCCTCAGTGGGGTCGTGAGTAATTCACCCCTCCACTTT.

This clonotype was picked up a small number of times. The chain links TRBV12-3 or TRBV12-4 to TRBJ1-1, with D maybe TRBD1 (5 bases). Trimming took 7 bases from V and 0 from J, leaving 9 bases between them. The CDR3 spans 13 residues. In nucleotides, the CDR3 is TGTGCCAGCACACCACAGGTGAACACTGAAGCTTTCTTT. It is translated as CASTPQVNTEAFF.

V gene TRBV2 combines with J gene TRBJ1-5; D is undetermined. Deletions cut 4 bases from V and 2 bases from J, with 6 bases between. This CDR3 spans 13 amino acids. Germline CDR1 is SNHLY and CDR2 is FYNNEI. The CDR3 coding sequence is TGTGCCAGCAGTGGGAGGGGCAATCAGCCCCAGCATTTT. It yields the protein CASSGRGNQPQHF.

The CDR3 DNA reads TGTGCCAGCAGCCCCATTAGCGGTCGGACGGCCTATGGCTACACCTTC. This encodes CASSPISGRTAYGYTF. The gene calls are TRBV11-2 and TRBJ1-2, with unresolved D. This CDR3 comprises 16 residues. The V end lost 5 bases, the J end lost 4 bases, and 20 bases lay between the germline ends. Germline V gives CDR1 SGHAT, CDR2 FQNNGV.

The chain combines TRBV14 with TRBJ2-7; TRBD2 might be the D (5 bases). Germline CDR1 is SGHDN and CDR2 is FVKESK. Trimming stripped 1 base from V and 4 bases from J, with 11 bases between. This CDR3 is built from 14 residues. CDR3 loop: CASSQGTLSYEQYF. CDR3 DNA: TGTGCCAGCAGCCAAGGGACTCTAAGTTACGAGCAGTACTTC.